This T cell receptor beta chain originates from a study of cytomegalovirus exposure and HLA in healthy donors. Study-wide results and caveats: When a later analysis was performed, an Asian-associated ancestry cluster reportedly had fewer N-insertions than the approximately 600-donor mean. Follow-up analysis later connected one missense variant in DCLRE1C with trimming of TCR beta V- and J-genes.

PCR used 60 Vbeta primers and 13 Jbeta primers. Sequencing was performed with immunoSEQ multiplex PCR; in TCRdb, only in-frame clones are kept and a portion is missing. This table holds about 40,000 clones, around 82% found once. A note on this clone: Its target is unknown.

Germline lookup yields CDR1 MDHEN and CDR2 SYDVKM. This CDR3 contains 20 residues. The receptor was isolated from a woman aged 18-29 years in good health and CMV-seropositive. V usage is TRBV28 and J usage is TRBJ2-5, with TRBD2 matching over 16 bases. The end of the DNA aligns better with TRBJ2-7, so the J call may be wrong. Sample: PBMCs. CDR3 DNA sequence: TGTGCCAGCAGTTTCGGTTCGGGACTAGCGGGAGGGCGGTACTCCTACGAGCAGTACTTC. This sequence encodes CASSFGSGLAGGRYSYEQYF.